Following are 11 T cell receptor beta chains from one sample sequenced in a study of blood T cell repertoires in COVID-19. The method was immunoSEQ multiplex PCR; TCRdb's version includes in-frame clones alone and lacks a portion of them. The sample has about 120,000 clones; roughly 84% are singletons. The sample was peripheral blood. The source is a man in his forties with acute or convalescent COVID-19.

This rearrangement joins TRBV7-9 to TRBJ2-5; no definite D call. With 1 base removed from V and 2 bases from J, the gap between germline ends came to 8 bases. Germline V gene sequence: CDR1 SEHNR, CDR2 FQNEAQ (reference sequence). The CDR3 loop spans 14 amino acids. The CDR3 DNA is TGTGCCAGCAGCTTAGACAGCTCACAAGAGACCCAGTACTTC. Protein sequence: CASSLDSSQETQYF.

The CDR3 nucleotides read TGTGCCTGGAAACAGGGGCTGGAAAAACTGTTTTTT. Protein: CAWKQGLEKLFF. This rearrangement joins TRBV30 to TRBJ1-4; TRBD1 aligns across 7 bases. Trimming cost V 4 bases and J 8 bases; bases outside gene matches: 4. CDR1 and CDR2 (germline): GTSNPN, SVGIG (reference sequence). The CDR3 is 12 amino acids.

This chain uses TRBV14 with TRBJ2-7; D perhaps matches TRBD1 (5 bases). Germline CDR1 and CDR2: SGHDN and FVKESK. The CDR3 is made up of 14 amino acids. V lost 1 base and J lost 2, with 9 bases in between. The CDR3 nucleotides are TGTGCCAGCAGCCAAGGAATAGGGGCCTACGAGCAGTACTTC. This sequence encodes CASSQGIGAYEQYF.

The rearrangement joins TRBV27 to TRBJ1-4; D is undetermined. Per germline, CDR1 MNHEY and CDR2 SMNVEV (reference sequence). The CDR3 has 15 residues. Between the trimmed V and J ends, which lost 4 bases and 5 bases, there was a span of 14 bases. DNA for the CDR3: TGTGCCAGCAGTTCTTGGGAGACGCGGAATGAAAAACTGTTTTTT. Its protein is CASSSWETRNEKLFF.

The V gene is TRBV5-5, the J gene TRBJ1-1; 8 bases align to TRBD1. The germline CDR1 and CDR2 sequences are SGHKS and YYEKEE (reference sequence). V was clipped by 4 bases and J by 1 base; unmatched bases: 12. The CDR3 sequence is 17 residues long. The chain's CDR3 is CASSGDQGAGWNTEAFF. CDR3 nucleotides: TGTGCCAGCAGCGGGGACCAGGGGGCGGGATGGAACACTGAAGCTTTCTTT.

This chain joins TRBV3-1 (or the pseudogene TRBV3-2) and TRBJ1-1, with D perhaps matching TRBD1 (5 bases). V lost 2 bases, J lost 1 base, and 8 bases lay in between. This CDR3 is 14 amino acids long. Germline loops: CDR1 LGHDT, CDR2 YNNKEL (reference sequence). Here the CDR3 DNA reads TGTGCCAGCAGCCAACGGGGGGGGAACACTGAAGCTTTCTTT. Translation gives CASSQRGGNTEAFF.

This clone was counted once. The chain recombines TRBV7-2 with TRBJ2-1; 9 nucleotides line up with TRBD2. The V segment lost 0 bases and the J segment 7 bases; nucleotides outside the gene matches: 7. The germline V gene has CDR1 SGHTA and CDR2 FQGNSA. The CDR3 covers 16 residues. CDR3 amino acids: CASSLAGGGARNEQFF. CDR3 in DNA: TGTGCCAGCAGCTTAGCAGGCGGGGGGGCGAGAAATGAGCAGTTCTTC.

The genes are TRBV5-1 and TRBJ1-6, with 12 bases identical to TRBD1. The CDR3 runs 16 residues. V gave up 2 bases and J gave up 8 bases; unmatched junction bases: 5. Per the germline V gene, CDR1 is SGHRS and CDR2 is YFSETQ. The CDR3 region has the DNA TGCGCCAGCAGCTTCCGGGACAGGGGGCGCGATTCACCCCTCCACTTT. Its translation is CASSFRDRGRDSPLHF. The full variable domain, in which reference TRBV5-1 and TRBJ1-6 provide the parts outside the CDR3, is KAGVTQTPRYLIKTRGQQVTLSCSPISGHRSVSWYQQTPGQGLQFLFEYFSETQRNKGNFPGRFSGRQFSNSRSEMNVSTLELGDSALYLCASSFRDRGRDSPLHFGNGTRLTVT.

This clone was counted once. The rearrangement joins TRBV5-6 to TRBJ1-1; 9 bases fit TRBD1. The CDR3 loop spans 15 amino acids. The germline CDR1 and CDR2 sequences are SGHDT and YYEEEE. V lost 4 bases, J lost 4 bases, and 8 bases stayed unmatched. The DNA of the CDR3 is TGTGCCAGCAGCACCCCGACAGGGGGTCTCACTGAAGCTTTCTTT. It yields the protein CASSTPTGGLTEAFF.

The V gene is TRBV27, the J gene TRBJ1-1, with D tentatively TRBD1 (5 bases). The CDR3 loop spans 13 amino acids. Trimming pared 6 bases from V and 5 bases from J, leaving 13 bases between. Germline V gene lookup returns CDR1 MNHEY and CDR2 SMNVEV (reference sequence). The CDR3 region is CASRLQARTEAFF. CDR3 sequence (DNA): TGTGCCAGCAGACTACAGGCGCGGACTGAAGCTTTCTTT.

This clone was counted only a few times. V and J are TRBV7-9 and TRBJ2-1, with 12 positions matching TRBD2. The germline gives CDR1 SEHNR, CDR2 FQNEAQ (reference sequence). J gave up 4 bases and V 1 base, and 5 bases lay outside the gene matches. The length of the CDR3 is 17 residues. This CDR3 is CASSLGSLAGGYNEQFF. The CDR3 DNA reads as TGTGCCAGCAGCTTAGGTAGCCTAGCGGGGGGGTACAATGAGCAGTTCTTC.